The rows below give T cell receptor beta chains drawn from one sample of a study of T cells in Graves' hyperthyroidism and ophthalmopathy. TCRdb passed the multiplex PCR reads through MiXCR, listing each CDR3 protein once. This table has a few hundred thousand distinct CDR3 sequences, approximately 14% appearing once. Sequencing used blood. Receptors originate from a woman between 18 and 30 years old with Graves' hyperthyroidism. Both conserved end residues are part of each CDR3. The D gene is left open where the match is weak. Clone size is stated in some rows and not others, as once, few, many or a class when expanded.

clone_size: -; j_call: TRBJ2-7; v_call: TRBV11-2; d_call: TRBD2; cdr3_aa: CASVWGGRQYF; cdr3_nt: TGTGCCAGCGTCTGGGGGGGAAGGCAGTACTTC
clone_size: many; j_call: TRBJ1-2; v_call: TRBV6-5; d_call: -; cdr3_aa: CASSYSEPGGGYGYTF; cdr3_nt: TGTGCCAGCAGTTACTCGGAGCCGGGAGGAGGCTATGGCTACACCTTC
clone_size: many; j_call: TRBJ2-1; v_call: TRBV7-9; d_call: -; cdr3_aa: CASSSDNSYNEQFF; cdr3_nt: TGTGCCAGCAGCTCGGACAATTCCTACAATGAGCAGTTCTTC
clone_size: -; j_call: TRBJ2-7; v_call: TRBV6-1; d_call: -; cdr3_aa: CASSEFSGLSYEQYF; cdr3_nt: TGTGCCAGCAGTGAATTTTCCGGCTTGTCCTACGAGCAGTACTTC
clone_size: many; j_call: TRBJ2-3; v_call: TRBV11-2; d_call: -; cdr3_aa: CASSLGWGGQTDTQYF; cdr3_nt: TGTGCCAGCAGCTTAGGGTGGGGGGGCCAGACGGATACGCAGTATTTT
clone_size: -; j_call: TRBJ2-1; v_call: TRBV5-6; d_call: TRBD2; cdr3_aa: CASSLGTSSSQFF; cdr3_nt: TGTGCCAGCAGCTTGGGGACTAGTAGCAGTCAGTTCTTC
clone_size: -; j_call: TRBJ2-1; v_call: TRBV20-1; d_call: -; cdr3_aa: CSASKDGSYNEQFF; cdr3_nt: TGCAGTGCTAGTAAGGATGGGTCCTACAATGAGCAGTTCTTC
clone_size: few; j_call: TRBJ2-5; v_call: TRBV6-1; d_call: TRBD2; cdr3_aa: CASRLTSGGPLETQYF; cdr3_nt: TGTGCCAGCAGGCTTACTAGCGGGGGCCCTCTTGAGACCCAGTACTTC
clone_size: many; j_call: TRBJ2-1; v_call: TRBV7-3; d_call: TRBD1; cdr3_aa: CASSLGQAWNEQFF; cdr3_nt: TGTGCCAGCAGCTTGGGACAGGCTTGGAATGAGCAGTTCTTC
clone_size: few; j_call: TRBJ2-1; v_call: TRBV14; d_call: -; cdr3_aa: CASSQEGGGHNEQFF; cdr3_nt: TGTGCCAGCAGCCAAGAGGGGGGGGGCCACAATGAGCAGTTCTTC
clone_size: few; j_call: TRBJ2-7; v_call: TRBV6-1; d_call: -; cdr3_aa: CASSHAMMYPGSEYEQYF; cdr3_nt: TGTGCCAGCAGCCACGCCATGATGTACCCCGGGTCAGAATACGAGCAGTACTTC
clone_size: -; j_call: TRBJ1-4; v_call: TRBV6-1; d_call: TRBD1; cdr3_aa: CASIALRQGSNEKLFF; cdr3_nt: TGTGCCAGCATCGCCCTGAGACAGGGATCTAATGAAAAACTGTTTTTT
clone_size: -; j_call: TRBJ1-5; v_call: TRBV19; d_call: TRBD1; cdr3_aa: CASKWGQVSNQPQHF; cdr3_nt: TGTGCCAGTAAATGGGGACAGGTTAGCAATCAGCCCCAGCATTTT
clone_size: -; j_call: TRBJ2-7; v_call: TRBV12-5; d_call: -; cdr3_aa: CASGLVPAGEQYF; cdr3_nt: TGTGCTAGTGGTTTGGTACCTGCGGGGGAGCAGTACTTC
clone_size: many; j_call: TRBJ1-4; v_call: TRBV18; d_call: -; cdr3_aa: CASSPAGRGNEKLFF; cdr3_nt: TGTGCCAGCTCACCAGCGGGACGGGGAAATGAAAAACTGTTTTTT
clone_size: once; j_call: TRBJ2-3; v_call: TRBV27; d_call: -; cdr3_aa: CASSALNTQYF; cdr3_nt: TGTGCCAGCAGTGCCCTCAATACGCAGTATTTT
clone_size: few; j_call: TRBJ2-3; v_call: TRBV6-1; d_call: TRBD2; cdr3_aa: CASSEKRGGGLSTDTQYF; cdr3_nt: TGTGCCAGCAGTGAGAAGCGGGGGGGCGGGTTGAGCACAGATACGCAGTATTTT
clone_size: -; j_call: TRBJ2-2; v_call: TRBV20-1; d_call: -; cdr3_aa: CSAGGAGANTGELFF; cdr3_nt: TGCAGTGCGGGGGGGGCAGGGGCGAACACCGGGGAGCTGTTTTTT
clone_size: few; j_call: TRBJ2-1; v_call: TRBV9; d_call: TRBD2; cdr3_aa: CASSASGGGEQFF; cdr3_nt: TGTGCCAGCAGCGCATCGGGGGGGGGTGAGCAGTTCTTC
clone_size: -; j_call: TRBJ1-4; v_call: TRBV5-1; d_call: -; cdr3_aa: CASGSTLDGEKLFF; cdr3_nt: TGCGCCAGCGGTTCGACCCTCGACGGAGAAAAACTGTTTTTT
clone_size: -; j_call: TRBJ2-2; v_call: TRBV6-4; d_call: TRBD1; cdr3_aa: CASTPRGDSGELFF; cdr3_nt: TGTGCCAGCACCCCGCGAGGGGACAGCGGGGAGCTGTTTTTT
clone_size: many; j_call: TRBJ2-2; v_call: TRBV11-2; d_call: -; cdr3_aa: CASSLDLKRTGELFF; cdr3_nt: TGTGCCAGCAGCTTAGATCTTAAACGGACCGGGGAGCTGTTTTTT
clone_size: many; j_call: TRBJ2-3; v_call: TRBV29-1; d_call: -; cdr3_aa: CSVKGSRVDTQYF; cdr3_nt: TGCAGCGTTAAGGGGTCTCGGGTAGATACGCAGTATTTT
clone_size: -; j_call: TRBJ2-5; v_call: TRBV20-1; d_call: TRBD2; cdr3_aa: CSARAPAGGEETQYF; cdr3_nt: TGCAGTGCTAGAGCCCCAGCGGGAGGGGAAGAGACCCAGTACTTC
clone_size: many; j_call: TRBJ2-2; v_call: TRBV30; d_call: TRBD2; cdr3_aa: CAWGLDFGGELFF; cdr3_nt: TGTGCCTGGGGACTAGATTTCGGCGGGGAGCTGTTTTTT
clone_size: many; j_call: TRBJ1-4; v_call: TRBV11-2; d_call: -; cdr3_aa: CASSLLRGENEKLFF; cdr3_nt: TGTGCCAGCAGCTTACTCAGGGGAGAGAATGAAAAACTGTTTTTT
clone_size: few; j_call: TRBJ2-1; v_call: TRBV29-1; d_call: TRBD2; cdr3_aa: CSSRGDHEQFF; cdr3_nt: TGCAGCTCCCGGGGGGATCATGAGCAGTTCTTC
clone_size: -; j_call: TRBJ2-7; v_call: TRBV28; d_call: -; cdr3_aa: CASSTIGTTKASYEQYF; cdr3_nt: TGTGCCAGCAGCACGATCGGGACAACTAAAGCTTCCTACGAGCAGTACTTC